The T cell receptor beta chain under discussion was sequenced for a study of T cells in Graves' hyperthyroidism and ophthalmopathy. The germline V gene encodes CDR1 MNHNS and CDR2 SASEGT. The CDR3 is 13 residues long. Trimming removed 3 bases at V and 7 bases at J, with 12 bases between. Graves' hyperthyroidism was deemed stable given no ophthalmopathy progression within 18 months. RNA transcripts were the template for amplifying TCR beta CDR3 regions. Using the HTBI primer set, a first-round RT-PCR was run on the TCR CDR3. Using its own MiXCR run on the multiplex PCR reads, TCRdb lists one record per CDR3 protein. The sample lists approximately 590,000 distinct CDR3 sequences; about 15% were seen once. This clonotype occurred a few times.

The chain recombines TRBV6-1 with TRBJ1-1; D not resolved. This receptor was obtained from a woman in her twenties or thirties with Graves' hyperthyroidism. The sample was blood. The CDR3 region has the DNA TGTGCCAGCAGTGAGCCAGTAAATGGTGAAGCTTTCTTT. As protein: CASSEPVNGEAFF.